These 17 T cell receptor beta chains originate from one sample sequenced in a study of tumor and adjacent non-tumor tissue in lung cancer (dated by TCRdb to the late 2010s). The library was built by means of multiplex PCR. These reads were obtained on an Illumina HiSeq 2500. TCRbeta libraries were constructed through three rounds of nested PCR with primers (Table S4) according to protocols adapted from ARM-PCR. TCRdb reran the public reads through fastp at Q25 and MiXCR, keeping productive beta chains. CDR3 protein duplicates are merged, each entry listing the most common genes and DNA. The sample has some 80,000 distinct CDR3 sequences on record, around 77% of them singletons. Of the sample, roughly 10% falls within the top ten clones. RNA was extracted from bulk unsorted tissue and checked for quality with a NanoDrop ND-1000 and an Agilent 2100. The sample consisted of lung tumor tissue. The receptors originated from a woman in her thirties or forties with non-small cell lung cancer.

To note about this clonotype: At one end the junction does not follow the germline gene, possibly because of a read error. The V gene is TRBV5-1, the J gene TRBJ1-1, with unresolved D. Germline CDR1 is SGHRS and CDR2 is YFSETQ. CDR3 length: 13 residues. The CDR3, as DNA: TGCGCCTGCAGCTTGGAGGGAGACACTGAAGCTTTCTTC. Translated: CACSLEGDTEAFF.

With regard to this clonotype: The CDR3 end shows no conserved phenylalanine or tryptophan, and so a read error is likely. The chain carries TRBV6-6 and TRBJ1-2; D is possibly TRBD1 (6 bases). CDR1 is MNHNY, CDR2 SVGAGI, per germline (reference sequence). The CDR3 spans 13 residues. The CDR3: CASSLTGGDGYTL. Written as DNA, the CDR3 is TGTGCTAGCAGTTTGACAGGAGGTGACGGCTACACCTTA.

On this clonotype: At one end the junction does not follow the germline gene, possibly because of a read error. The rearrangement uses TRBV11-2 and TRBJ2-7; 8 bases are a match to TRBD1. The CDR3 loop spans 14 amino acids. Germline CDR1 and CDR2: SGHAT and FQNNGV. The CDR3 spells CASSPGQAAYEQYF. DNA for the CDR3: TGTGCTAGCAGCCCGGGACAGGCTGCCTACGAGCAGTACTTC.

Turning to this clonotype: This could be a read error, since a much larger clone is one nucleotide away. This chain links TRBV20-1 with TRBJ2-1; D assignment may be TRBD1 or TRBD2 (5 bases each). The V gene's germline CDR1 is DFQATT and CDR2 SNEGSKA (reference sequence). The CDR3 has 14 amino acids. CDR3 residues: CGAGRDLSYNEQFF. The CDR3 bases are TGCGGTGCTGGACGGGACCTCTCCTACAATGAGCAGTTCTTC.

The chain carries TRBV20-1 and TRBJ2-2; no definite D call. The CDR3 extends over 18 amino acids. With 2 bases removed from V and 2 bases from J, the gap between germline ends came to 21 bases. Germline V gene sequence: CDR1 DFQATT, CDR2 SNEGSKA (reference sequence). CDR3 DNA sequence: TGCAGTGCTAGAAGCTTAGGCAGGTCCCCTTTAAACACCGGGGAGCTGTTTTTT. This sequence encodes CSARSLGRSPLNTGELFF.

In its sample, this clonotype was seen many times. The V gene is TRBV4-1, the J gene TRBJ2-5, with 9 bases fitting TRBD2. V trimming: 6 bases; J trimming: 4 bases; junction bases outside the gene matches: 9. CDR3 length: 15 residues. Germline-derived CDR1 and CDR2 are MGHRA and YSYEKL. The CDR3 DNA reads TGCGCCAGCAGTAGGGCGGGGGGGCCGCCAGAGACCCAGTACTTC. Protein: CASSRAGGPPETQYF.

V usage is TRBV6-6 and J usage is TRBJ2-5, with D unclear. Germline V lookup: CDR1 MNHNY, CDR2 SVGAGI (reference sequence). This CDR3 has 14 residues. The CDR3 reads CTRSYRYGQETQYF. The CDR3 coding sequence is TGTACCCGCAGTTACCGGTACGGACAAGAGACCCAGTACTTC.

Of note for this clonotype: The final CDR3 position lacks the conserved phenylalanine or tryptophan, pointing to a likely read error. It is unclear where the CDR3 begins or ends on the DNA, so no DNA is shown, and the CDR3 is as TCRdb lists it. This chain connects TRBV5-6 to TRBJ2-7; the table's D call of TRBD2 was not tested on the DNA. The germline V gene has CDR1 SGHDT and CDR2 YYEEEE. A total of 12 residues make up the CDR3, ends included. CDR3: CVSNLRQSPRYS.

This clonotype was found once. The V and J genes are TRBV5-6 and TRBJ2-5; D is ambiguous. Germline CDR1 SGHDT, CDR2 YYEEEE. V was pared by 5 bases and J by 2 bases, with 16 bases between. This CDR3 has 15 amino acids. The CDR3: CASSGVGLGQETQYF. For the CDR3, the DNA is TGTGCCAGCAGTGGTGTGGGCTTGGGACAAGAGACCCAGTACTTC.

The chain links TRBV11-2 to TRBJ2-7; perhaps TRBD2 as D (5 bases). Germline CDR1 reads SGHAT; CDR2 reads FQNNGV. Trimming took 10 bases from V and 1 from J, leaving 20 bases between them. This CDR3 is built from 15 residues. CDR3 amino acids: CATSLDSRRSYEQYF. The DNA of the CDR3 is TGTGCCACAAGCTTAGATTCCCGGAGGTCCTACGAGCAGTACTTC.

This clonotype was seen a few times. A much larger clone lies a single base off, so this may be a read error. This chain joins TRBV7-9 and TRBJ2-1; D may be TRBD1 (6 bases). V shed 7 bases and J shed 6 bases, with 16 bases lying between them. The CDR3 contains 14 residues. Per the germline V gene, CDR1 is SEHNR and CDR2 is FQNEAQ (reference sequence). Here the CDR3 DNA reads TGTGCCAGCAAGGGGCAGGGGACCGGCAATGAGCAGTTCTTC. Its translation is CASKGQGTGNEQFF. The full variable domain, with the rest looked up from reference TRBV7-9 and TRBJ2-1, is DTGVSQNPRHKITKRGQNVTFRCDPISEHNRLYWYRQTLGQGPEFLTYFQNEAQLEKSRLLSDRFSAERPKGSFSTLEIQRTEQGDSAMYLCASKGQGTGNEQFFGPGTRLTVL.

CDR3 protein: CTNSLDGRGWGAFF. The CDR3 nucleotides read TGTACCAACAGCTTAGACGGGCGGGGCTGGGGAGCTTTCTTT. The V gene is TRBV11-2, the J gene TRBJ1-1; D may be TRBD1 (5 bases). This CDR3 is 14 amino acids long. Germline loops: CDR1 SGHAT, CDR2 FQNNGV.

Comments on this clonotype: An end of the junction does not agree with germline; a read error may underlie this. The genes are TRBV6-6 and TRBJ2-1, with 7 bases aligning to TRBD2. The germline CDR1 and CDR2 sequences are MNHNY and SVGAGI (reference sequence). The CDR3 covers 11 residues. CDR3 region: CASSYGREHFF. The CDR3 nucleotides are TGTGCCAGCAGTTACGGGAGGGAGCACTTCTTC.

About this clonotype: Its ends do not fully match the called genes, so a read error is possible. The chain uses TRBV6-6 and TRBJ1-2, with 9 positions matching TRBD1. The germline CDR1 and CDR2 sequences are MNHNY and SVGAGI (reference sequence). The CDR3 is 15 residues long. Here the CDR3 DNA reads TGTACCAGCAGCCCCAGGGACAGGGTTACCGATGACTACACCTTC. Translating gives CTSSPRDRVTDDYTF.

The rearrangement links TRBV10-2 to TRBJ2-3; 8 bases line up with TRBD2. Germline-derived CDR1 and CDR2 are WSHSY and SAAADI. The length of the CDR3 is 17 residues. V lost 3 bases to trimming and J lost 5 bases; unmatched junction nucleotides: 13. CDR3 DNA: TGCGCCAGCAGTGAAGGAATGTTAGCGGGGAGGGTAGATACGCAGTATTTT. Translating it yields CASSEGMLAGRVDTQYF.

The chain carries TRBV30 and TRBJ2-7; D is perhaps TRBD2 (5 bases). CDR1 and CDR2 from the germline V gene are GTSNPN and SVGIG (reference sequence). The CDR3 sequence is 11 residues long. The DNA of the CDR3 is TGTGTCTGCCGGACTCGATACGAGCAGTACTTC. Translating gives CVCRTRYEQYF.

In its sample, this clonotype was seen once. The junction differs from germline at one of its ends, possibly a read error. In DNA, the CDR3 is TGTGCTAGCAGCTCGAACACTGATGCTTTCTTT. Protein sequence: CASSSNTDAFF. The chain has TRBV11-1 and TRBJ1-1; D remains unclear. The germline CDR1 and CDR2 sequences are SGHAT and FQDESV (reference sequence). The CDR3 contains 11 residues.